This note documents a single T cell receptor (beta chain) sequence. What it binds is not known. The authors ran a second PCR of about 6 to 12 cycles using a sample-barcoded 5' primer and a J-beta primer mix. One entry per CDR3 protein results from TCRdb running MiXCR on the 5' RACE reads. The sample gives about 1,400,000 distinct CDR3 sequences, roughly 60% of which show up once; 6.5% to 8.5% is in the top ten. The data were obtained in a study of blood T cells in healthy people across ages. As for the study in general: Template switching picked up about one barcoded beta molecule for each two T cells. Study-wide results and limits: Compared with aged donors, long-lived donors showed fewer expanded clones, suggesting selection.

The receptor's source is a man between 18 and 35 years old in good health. Material for sequencing was blood.

The CDR3 coding sequence is TGTGCCAGCAGCTTAGCGATGGCGAATAGGGCTCGTGAGCAGTTCTTC. It is translated as CASSLAMANRAREQFF. V and J are TRBV7-9 and TRBJ2-1; D is unresolved. This CDR3 is built from 16 residues. The germline V gene encodes CDR1 SEHNR and CDR2 FQNEAQ (reference sequence). Trimming removed 0 bases from V and 9 bases from J, with 18 bases in between.